This T cell receptor beta chain originates from a study of sequential checkpoint blockade in melanoma. About the study: First-line arms were nivolumab then ipilimumab, or the reverse, randomized 1:1. Each arm's sequence ended with maintenance nivolumab.

The length of the CDR3 is 13 residues. Looked up from germline, CDR1 is MNHEY and CDR2 is SMNVEV (reference sequence). Trimming cost V 5 bases and J 3 bases; bases outside gene matches: 3. The protocol was immunoSEQ multiplex PCR, while the TCRdb copy is restricted to in-frame clones and leaves out a portion. This table has about 12,000 clones, roughly four fifths appearing once. As for treatment: randomized to nivolumab then ipilimumab (arm A) or the reverse (arm B). Patients had received no earlier DNA-damaging chemotherapy. Live CD3+CD8+ CD19− CD56− cells were sorted from PBMCs. This receptor was taken from a human donor with melanoma. The V call is TRBV27, the J call TRBJ2-7; 8 positions match TRBD2. The source was CD8+ T cells sorted from blood (inferred from file names), collected from a patient given nivolumab and ipilimumab in sequence. The CDR3 loop reads CASSPGTSYEQYF. The CDR3 nucleotides are TGTGCCAGCAGTCCCGGGACTAGCTACGAGCAGTACTTC.